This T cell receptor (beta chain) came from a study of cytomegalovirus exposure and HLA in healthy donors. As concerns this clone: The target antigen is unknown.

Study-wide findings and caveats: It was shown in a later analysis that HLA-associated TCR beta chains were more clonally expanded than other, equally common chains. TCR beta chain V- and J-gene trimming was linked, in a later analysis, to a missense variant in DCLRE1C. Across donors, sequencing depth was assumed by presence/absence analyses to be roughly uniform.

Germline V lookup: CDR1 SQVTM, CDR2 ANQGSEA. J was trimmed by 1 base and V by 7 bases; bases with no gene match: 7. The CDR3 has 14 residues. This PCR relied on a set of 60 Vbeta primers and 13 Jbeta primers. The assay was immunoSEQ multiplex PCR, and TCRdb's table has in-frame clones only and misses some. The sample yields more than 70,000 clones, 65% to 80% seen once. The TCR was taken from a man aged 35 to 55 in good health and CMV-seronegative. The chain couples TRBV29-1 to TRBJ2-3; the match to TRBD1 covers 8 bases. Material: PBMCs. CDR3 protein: CSGSQGARTDTQYF. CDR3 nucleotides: TGCAGCGGATCGCAGGGGGCTCGCACAGATACGCAGTATTTT.